These T cell receptor beta chains were read from a single sample in a study of blood T cell repertoires in COVID-19. Clones were read by immunoSEQ multiplex PCR, and TCRdb kept only the in-frame ones, dropping some. Of about 200,000 clones listed, more than 75% were seen once; the top ten hold 4.5% to 7.5%. What was sequenced was peripheral blood. The receptors come from an older man with acute or convalescent COVID-19. The CDR3 runs from the conserved cysteine through the conserved F or W. The order of the fields is D gene, V gene, J gene, CDR3 length, clone size, CDR3 DNA, CDR3 protein. A D gene is named only where the DNA matches it firmly. Clone size is stated in some rows and not others, as once, few, many or a class when expanded.

D: TRBD1
V: TRBV4-2
J: TRBJ2-4
length: 17
size: NA
DNA: TGTGCCAGCACGGTGGGACAGGGTCCTCGGGCCACGGACATTCAGTACTTC
CDR3: CASTVGQGPRATDIQYF

D: TRBD1
V: TRBV19
J: TRBJ1-3
length: 15
size: NA
DNA: TGTGCCAGTAGTATCAGGGGGTTTCCTGGAAACACCATATATTTT
CDR3: CASSIRGFPGNTIYF

D: TRBD1
V: TRBV24-1
J: TRBJ1-2
length: 14
size: NA
DNA: TGTGCCACCGCACACGGACAGGGGGGCTATGGCTACACCTTC
CDR3: CATAHGQGGYGYTF

D: TRBD1
V: TRBV5-4
J: TRBJ2-1
length: 15
size: NA
DNA: TGTGCCAGCAGCTTGGGGCAGGGGGTGCTCAATGAGCAGTTCTTC
CDR3: CASSLGQGVLNEQFF

D: TRBD2
V: TRBV11-2
J: TRBJ2-1
length: 16
size: NA
DNA: TGTGCCAGCAGCTTAGTTGGGACTAGCGGGAGGGTAAGGGAGTTCTTC
CDR3: CASSLVGTSGRVREFF

D: NA
V: TRBV18
J: TRBJ2-7
length: 14
size: once
DNA: TGTGCCAGCTCACTACAGGAGACCATCTACGAGCAGTACTTC
CDR3: CASSLQETIYEQYF

D: TRBD2
V: TRBV14
J: TRBJ2-4
length: 19
size: NA
DNA: TGTGCCAGCAGCCAGACAGGGAGGAGTAGCGGGAGGGTGCCAAACATTCAGTACTTC
CDR3: CASSQTGRSSGRVPNIQYF

D: TRBD1
V: TRBV29-1
J: TRBJ1-1
length: 13
size: few
DNA: TGCAGCATCCACAGGGGATACGGCACTGAAGCTTTCTTT
CDR3: CSIHRGYGTEAFF

D: NA
V: TRBV18
J: TRBJ1-4
length: 12
size: NA
DNA: TGTGCCAGCTCACCGAGGGCCAAGAAGCTGTTTTTT
CDR3: CASSPRAKKLFF

D: TRBD1
V: TRBV6-5
J: TRBJ1-5
length: 14
size: few
DNA: TGTGCCAGCAGTTCGAAGACAGGGGTTCAGCCCCAGCATTTT
CDR3: CASSSKTGVQPQHF

D: NA
V: TRBV9
J: TRBJ2-2
length: 13
size: NA
DNA: TGTGCCAGCAGCGCTCAGGGGACCGGGGAGCTGTTTTTT
CDR3: CASSAQGTGELFF

D: NA
V: TRBV19
J: TRBJ1-6
length: 13
size: NA
DNA: TGTGCCAGTTCCACAGTGTATAATTCACCCCTCCACTTT
CDR3: CASSTVYNSPLHF

D: TRBD1
V: TRBV9
J: TRBJ1-5
length: 15
size: NA
DNA: TGTGCCAGCAGCGTACAGGGGGCTTACGATCAGCCCCAGCATTTT
CDR3: CASSVQGAYDQPQHF

D: NA
V: TRBV18
J: TRBJ1-1
length: 14
size: few
DNA: TGTGCCAGCTCACCAGGATACGGGGTTTCTGAAGCTTTCTTT
CDR3: CASSPGYGVSEAFF

D: NA
V: TRBV7-8
J: TRBJ2-3
length: 15
size: once
DNA: TGTGCCAGCAGCTCCAAAAGCCAGGGGACGGATACGCAGTATTTT
CDR3: CASSSKSQGTDTQYF

D: TRBD1
V: TRBV5-4
J: TRBJ1-5
length: 14
size: NA
DNA: TGTGCCAGCAGCCTGGGACAGTCGAATCAGCCCCAGCATTTT
CDR3: CASSLGQSNQPQHF